This is a list of T cell receptor beta chains from one sample in a study of cytotoxic CD8 clonotypes in ibrutinib-treated CLL. Data came from immunoSEQ multiplex PCR; TCRdb stores just in-frame clones and leaves some out. The sample lists over 150,000 clones; 81% were seen once. Sequenced here: PBMCs, sampled after 12 months of ibrutinib treatment. These receptors were collected from a human donor with chronic lymphocytic leukemia. Each CDR3 is given with its conserved first and last residue. D genes are given only for firm matches.

>TRBV30|TRBD1
CAWSVDRGSPSGSTDTQYF
>TRBV7-9|TRBD1
CASSFSGTGAYEQYF
>TRBV19|NA
CASSKTPNNSPLHF
>TRBV28|TRBD2
CASSLASGSSYEQYF
>TRBV15|TRBD1
CATSTQGGEQPQHF
>TRBV4-2|NA
CASSQASLKALVSGANVLTF
>TRBV5-8|TRBD1
CASSSRDRVYYGYTF
>TRBV5-6|TRBD2
CASTPYGLAGGPGNEQFF
>TRBV11-2|NA
CASSPSQIQSEKLFF
>TRBV6-4|NA
CASSDDWTDSDQPQHF
>TRBV28|NA
CASSLRGPDIQYF
>TRBV7-2|NA
CASSHFIPREKLFF
>TRBV30|NA
CAWNLGPSYNSPLHF
>TRBV4-1|NA
CASSAEVTGTSTDTQYF
>TRBV28|NA
CASSPPGGTNQPQHF
>TRBV27|TRBD2
CASTRLAGDLYNEQFF
>TRBV27|NA
CASSFMGGRSYNEQFF
>TRBV18|NA
CASSPDEGNYGYTF
>TRBV19|TRBD1
CASKTRDRGRYGTEAFF
>TRBV5-5|NA
CASSAGPAYEQYF
>TRBV7-6|NA
CASSPTLANTEAFF